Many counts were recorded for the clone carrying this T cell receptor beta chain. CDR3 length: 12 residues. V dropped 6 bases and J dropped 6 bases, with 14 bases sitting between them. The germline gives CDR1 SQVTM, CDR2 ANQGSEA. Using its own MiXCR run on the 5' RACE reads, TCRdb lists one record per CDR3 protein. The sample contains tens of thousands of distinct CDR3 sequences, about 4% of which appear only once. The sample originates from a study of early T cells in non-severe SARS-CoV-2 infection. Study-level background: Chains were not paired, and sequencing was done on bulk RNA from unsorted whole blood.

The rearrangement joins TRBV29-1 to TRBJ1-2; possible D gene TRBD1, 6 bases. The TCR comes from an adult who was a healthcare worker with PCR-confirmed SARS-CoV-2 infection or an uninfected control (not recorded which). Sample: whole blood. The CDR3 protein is CSVVTGTNGYTF. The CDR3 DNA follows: TGCAGCGTCGTCACCGGGACAAATGGCTACACCTTC.